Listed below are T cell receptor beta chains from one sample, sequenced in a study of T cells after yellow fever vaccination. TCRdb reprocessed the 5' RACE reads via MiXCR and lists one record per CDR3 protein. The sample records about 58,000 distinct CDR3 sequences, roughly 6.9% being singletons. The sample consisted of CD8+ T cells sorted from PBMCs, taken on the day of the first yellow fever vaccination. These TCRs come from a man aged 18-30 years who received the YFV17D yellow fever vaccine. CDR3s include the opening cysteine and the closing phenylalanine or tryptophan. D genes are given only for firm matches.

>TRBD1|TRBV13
CASSPTRTGYNEQFF
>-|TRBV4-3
CASSQDWTNSNQPQHF
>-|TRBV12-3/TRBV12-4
CASSSATTSYNEQFF
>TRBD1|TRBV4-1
CASSQDRQGGQPQHF
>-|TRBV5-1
CASSHSGANGEFEKLFF
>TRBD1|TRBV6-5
CASSYTTGVNEQFF
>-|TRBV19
CASSLYRDTSGNTIYF
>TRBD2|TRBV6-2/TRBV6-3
CASSEGLGWDNEQFF
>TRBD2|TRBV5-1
CASSPLREDEQYF
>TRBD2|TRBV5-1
CASSTKTSGGYYNDQFF
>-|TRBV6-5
CASSYSSGSSEAFF
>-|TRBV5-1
CASAAVNTGELFF
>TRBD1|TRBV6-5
CASSYTPGQGSNQPQHF
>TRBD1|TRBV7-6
CASSTRTGLAEQYF
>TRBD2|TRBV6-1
CACARGATDTQYF
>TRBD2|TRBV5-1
CASSFKLAGMGNEQFF
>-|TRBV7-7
CASSLRLWTDTQYF
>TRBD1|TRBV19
CASSLGTVDTEAFF
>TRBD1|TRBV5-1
CASSPLPTGGLGGTEAFF
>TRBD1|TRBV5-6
CASSPTGGGYEQYF
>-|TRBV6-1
CASSERAPNYGYTF
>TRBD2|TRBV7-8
CASSHFGASGVWANNEQFF
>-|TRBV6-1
CASSGLWSNQPQHF
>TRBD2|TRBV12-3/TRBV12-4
CASSPGLASNEQFF
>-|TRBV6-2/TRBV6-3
CASSYLGRGPLGNEQFF
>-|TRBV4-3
CASSHGTPAYNEQFF
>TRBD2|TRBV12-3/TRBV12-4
CASSPPGGGLHIQYF
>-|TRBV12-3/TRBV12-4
CASSLVIGGGNYGYTF
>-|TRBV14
CASSQVRRASGNTIYF
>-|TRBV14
CASSQVHTGELFF
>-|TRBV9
CASSAGGLMNTEAFF
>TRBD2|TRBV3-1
CARSSNSAAGGYTGELFF
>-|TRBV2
CASREGRQLTGELFF
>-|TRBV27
CASSLGATNEKLFF
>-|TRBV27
CASSLSTGASETQYF
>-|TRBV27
CASSVLGTPYQETQYF
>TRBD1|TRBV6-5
CASRAPGGTQYF
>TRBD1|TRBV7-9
CASSSPGDIRGEKLFF
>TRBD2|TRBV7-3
CASSLSGGAYNEQFF
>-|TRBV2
CASSEGRGRFNEQFF